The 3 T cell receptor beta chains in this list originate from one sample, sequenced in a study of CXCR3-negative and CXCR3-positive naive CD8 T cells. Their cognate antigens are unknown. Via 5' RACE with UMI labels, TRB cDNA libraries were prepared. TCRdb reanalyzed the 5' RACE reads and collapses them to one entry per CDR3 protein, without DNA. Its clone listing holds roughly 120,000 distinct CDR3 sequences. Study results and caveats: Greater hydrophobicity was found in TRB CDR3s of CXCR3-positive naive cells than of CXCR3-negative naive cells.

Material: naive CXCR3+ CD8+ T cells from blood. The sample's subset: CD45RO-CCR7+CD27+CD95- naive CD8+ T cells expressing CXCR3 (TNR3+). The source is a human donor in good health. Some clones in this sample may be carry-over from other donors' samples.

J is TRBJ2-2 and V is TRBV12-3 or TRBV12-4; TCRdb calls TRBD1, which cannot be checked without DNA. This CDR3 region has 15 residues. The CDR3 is CASSLGDRDTGELFF.

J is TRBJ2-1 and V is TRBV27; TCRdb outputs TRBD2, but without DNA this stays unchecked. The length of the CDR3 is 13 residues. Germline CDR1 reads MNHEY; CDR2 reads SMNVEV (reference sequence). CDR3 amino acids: CASSSSLYNEQFF.

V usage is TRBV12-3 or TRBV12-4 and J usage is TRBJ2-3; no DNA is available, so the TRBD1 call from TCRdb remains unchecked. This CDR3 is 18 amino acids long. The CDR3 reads CASSLEWGLRGGTDTQYF.